This T cell receptor beta chain was captured by sequencing in a study of T cells in Graves' hyperthyroidism and ophthalmopathy. Amplification of TCR beta CDR3 regions used RNA as the template. First-round RT-PCR targeting the TCR CDR3 was performed with the HTBI primer set. TCRdb processed the multiplex PCR reads anew with MiXCR; each CDR3 protein has one entry. This table holds 350,000 to 450,000 distinct CDR3 sequences, approximately 15% found once. Exclusion criteria comprised uncontrolled infection, other autoimmune disease, pregnancy or lactation. Based on clinical symptoms, serum thyroxine and TRAb, thyroid ultrasound and orbital computed tomography, diagnoses were reached. V lost 7 bases and J 2 bases, leaving 12 bases between the germline ends. This CDR3 spans 13 amino acids. Germline CDR1 reads MNHNS; CDR2 reads SASEGT.

Sequencing was done on a sample of blood. V usage is TRBV6-1 and J usage is TRBJ2-7; the D is unclear. The clonotype originates from a woman aged 55-70 years with Graves' hyperthyroidism. CDR3: CASKRSRAYEQYF. CDR3 sequence (DNA): TGTGCCAGCAAAAGGAGCCGGGCCTACGAGCAGTACTTC.